This T cell receptor (beta chain) is from a study of identical twins. Study-level points and caveats: Fewer insertions characterized abundant cord blood beta clonotypes, whereas memory repertoires showed none.

Only healthy Caucasians were enrolled as donors. To note about this clonotype: Antigen specificity is unknown.

Germline V lookup: CDR1 SGHRS, CDR2 YFSETQ. V was clipped by 2 bases and J by 4 bases, with 18 bases between them. The CDR3 runs 16 residues. Unique molecular identifiers were present on cDNA, and template switching added a universal primer site. TCRdb analysed the 5' RACE reads with MiXCR anew, one entry per CDR3 protein. This sample has 500,000 to 650,000 distinct CDR3 sequences, with roughly 7.2% found just once. These same data were also listed under a study on yellow fever vaccine responses in identical twins.

Sequenced material: PBMCs. The V and J genes are TRBV5-1 and TRBJ2-5; TRBD1 is a possible D gene (6 bases). The clonotype was recovered from a woman aged 18-29 years in good health. In nucleotides, the CDR3 is TGCGCCAGCAGCTTCATCGAGGGACAAAGATCAGAGACCCAGTACTTC. Translation gives CASSFIEGQRSETQYF.